The 24 T cell receptor beta chains presented below share a single source sample, sequenced in a study of blood T cell repertoires in COVID-19. Here immunoSEQ multiplex PCR was the method, and the copy in TCRdb shows in-frame clones only, minus some. The sample records 120,000 or so clones, over 75% being singletons. The source material was peripheral blood. The receptors shown here come from a woman of 80 years or more with acute or convalescent COVID-19.

V gene TRBV7-2 combines with J gene TRBJ1-1; 7 bases align to TRBD1. This CDR3 contains 13 residues. Trimming removed 2 bases from V and 6 bases from J; junction bases left unmatched: 3. Germline CDR1 is SGHTA and CDR2 is FQGNSA. For the CDR3, the DNA is TGTGCCAGCAGCTTACCCGGGACAGCTGAAGCTTTCTTT. It specifies CASSLPGTAEAFF.

V gene TRBV27 combines with J gene TRBJ1-1; D gene unclear. The CDR3 has 12 amino acids. V was pared by 6 bases and J by 2 bases, with 7 bases between. Per germline, CDR1 MNHEY and CDR2 SMNVEV (reference sequence). The CDR3 reads CASRTQNTEAFF. The CDR3 nucleotides are TGTGCCAGCAGAACACAAAACACTGAAGCTTTCTTT.

The gene calls are TRBV27 and TRBJ2-2; 10 bases line up with TRBD1. With V trimmed by 7 bases and J by 7 bases, 6 bases remained unmatched. Germline assignment: CDR1 MNHEY and CDR2 SMNVEV (reference sequence). The CDR3 length is 14 residues. The CDR3 DNA sequence: TGTGCCAGCATGATGACAGGGGGCATCGGGGAGCTGTTTTTT. Its translation is CASMMTGGIGELFF.

V usage is TRBV19 and J usage is TRBJ2-1; TRBD1 agrees at 10 bases. V shed 7 bases and J 8 bases; nucleotides not matched to a gene: 11. CDR1 and CDR2 from the germline V gene are LNHDA and SQIVND (reference sequence). CDR3 size: 15 residues. CDR3 residues: CASNPLGQGYHEQFF. The CDR3 bases are TGTGCCAGTAACCCGCTGGGACAGGGGTACCATGAGCAGTTCTTC.

The CDR3 sequence is CASSSDRGDTEAFF. The DNA for the CDR3 is TGTGCCAGCAGCAGCGACAGGGGGGACACTGAAGCTTTCTTT. The J gene is TRBJ1-1, the V gene TRBV13, with 9 bases matching TRBD1. V trimming: 5 bases; J trimming: 3 bases; junction bases outside the gene matches: 4. The CDR3 length is 14 residues. Germline CDR1 reads PRHDT; CDR2 reads FYEKMQ (reference sequence).

The chain combines TRBV5-1 with TRBJ1-1, with D unclear. Trimming took 0 bases from V and 0 from J, leaving 6 bases between them. CDR1 is SGHRS and CDR2 is YFSETQ in the germline V gene. This CDR3 comprises 14 residues. The CDR3 is CASSLGPMNTEAFF. As DNA, the CDR3 is TGCGCCAGCAGCTTGGGGCCAATGAACACTGAAGCTTTCTTT.

DNA of the CDR3: TGTGCCAGCACTCCGTCCGGGTCCGCCTACGAGCAGTACTTC. Its translation is CASTPSGSAYEQYF. This sequence joins TRBV6-5 and TRBJ2-7; D unresolved. V lost 7 bases to trimming and J lost 2 bases, with 15 bases between them. From germline, CDR1 is MNHEY and CDR2 SVGAGI. The CDR3 sequence is 14 residues long.

The sample holds a few counts of this clone. This chain joins TRBV12-5 and TRBJ2-1; no definite D call. Germline loops: CDR1 LGHNT, CDR2 FRNRAP. This CDR3 comprises 13 residues. V lost 5 bases, J lost 6 bases, and 11 bases lay in between. CDR3 residues: CASGPPRSNEQFF. CDR3 coding DNA: TGTGCTAGTGGTCCGCCGAGGTCCAATGAGCAGTTCTTC.

CDR3 in amino acids: CASSESVGTLLSPGNTIYF. The CDR3 nucleotides are TGTGCCAGCAGTGAAAGTGTGGGGACACTCCTCAGTCCTGGAAACACCATATATTTT. The rearrangement uses TRBV6-1 and TRBJ1-3, with D tentatively TRBD1 (6 bases). CDR3 length: 19 residues. Germline V gene lookup returns CDR1 MNHNS and CDR2 SASEGT. Trimming pared 2 bases from V and 2 bases from J, leaving 22 bases between.

Only one count was recorded for this clone. The J gene is TRBJ1-2, the V gene TRBV6-5; TRBD1 might be the D (6 bases). Trimming removed 4 bases at V and 8 bases at J, with 17 bases between. Germline CDR1 and CDR2: MNHEY and SVGAGI. This CDR3 has 14 amino acids. This chain's CDR3 is CASSFSGGAMGYTF. DNA of the CDR3: TGTGCCAGCAGTTTCTCGGGGGGGGCTATGGGCTACACCTTC.

This clone was detected only once. The chain recombines TRBV4-2 with TRBJ1-3; D possibly corresponds to TRBD1 (6 bases). Germline CDR1 LGHNA, CDR2 YNFKEQ. V shed 3 bases and J shed 3 bases, with 12 bases lying between them. The CDR3 runs 15 residues. CDR3 sequence: CASSQNQGRGNTIYF. The CDR3 nucleotides are TGTGCCAGCAGCCAGAACCAGGGGCGTGGAAACACCATATATTTT.

Details on this clone: Its ends do not fully match the called genes, so a read error is possible. The chain carries TRBV3-1 (or the pseudogene TRBV3-2) and TRBJ1-1; D gene unclear. This CDR3 spans 13 amino acids. Germline CDR1 is LGHDT and CDR2 is YNNKEL (reference sequence). For the CDR3, the DNA is TGTGCCAGCACCCAAGAGGCAGAAACTGAAGCTTTCTTT. It specifies CASTQEAETEAFF.

V gene TRBV4-2 combines with J gene TRBJ1-3; D not resolved. Germline lookup yields CDR1 LGHNA and CDR2 YNFKEQ. This CDR3 region has 15 residues. The V gene lost 3 bases and the J gene lost 0 bases, with 9 bases spanning the gap. CDR3 sequence (DNA): TGTGCCAGCAGCCATGCGGGAGACTCTGGAAACACCATATATTTT. Protein sequence: CASSHAGDSGNTIYF.

V and J are TRBV11-2 and TRBJ1-2; 10 bases align to TRBD1. Germline CDR1 SGHAT, CDR2 FQNNGV. V shed 1 base, J shed 8 bases, and the junction held 4 bases outside the gene matches. The CDR3 covers 14 residues. Here the CDR3 DNA reads TGTGCCAGCAGCTTAGCGACAGGGGGCGTAGGCTACACCTTC. Its protein product is CASSLATGGVGYTF.

V gene TRBV20-1 combines with J gene TRBJ1-2; 9 bases agree with TRBD1. Looked up from germline, CDR1 is DFQATT and CDR2 is SNEGSKA (reference sequence). The CDR3 runs 13 residues. Trimming cost V 3 bases and J 3 bases; bases outside gene matches: 2. The CDR3 DNA reads TGCAGTGCTAGTTGGACAGGGGACTATGGCTACACCTTC. Residues: CSASWTGDYGYTF.

This clone appeared once. The CDR3 region is CASSYRDSSNQPQHF. The CDR3, as DNA: TGTGCCAGCAGTTACCGGGACAGTTCCAATCAGCCCCAGCATTTT. This rearrangement joins TRBV6-2 or TRBV6-3 to TRBJ1-5; 7 nucleotides agree with TRBD1. CDR3 length equals 15 residues. The V segment lost 2 bases and the J segment 3 bases; nucleotides outside the gene matches: 4. Per the germline V gene, CDR1 is MNHEY and CDR2 is SVGEGT.

The CDR3 sequence is CASSVYRGQNYGYTF. The CDR3 coding sequence is TGTGCCAGTAGTGTCTACAGGGGGCAGAACTATGGCTACACCTTC. The V gene is TRBV19, the J gene TRBJ1-2; 9 bases align to TRBD1. The CDR3 is made up of 15 amino acids. Germline values: CDR1 LNHDA, CDR2 SQIVND (reference sequence). With 5 bases clipped from V and 2 bases from J, the junction kept 6 bases outside the gene matches.

There are a few counts of this clone. This rearrangement joins TRBV6-1 to TRBJ2-7; weak D call: TRBD1 (6 bases). This CDR3 region has 16 residues. Germline V gene lookup returns CDR1 MNHNS and CDR2 SASEGT. With 4 bases removed from V and 4 bases from J, the gap between germline ends came to 20 bases. CDR3 DNA sequence: TGTGCCAGCAGTGGACCAGAACAGGGCGGAAAATACGAGCAGTACTTC. This codes for CASSGPEQGGKYEQYF.

V is TRBV7-6 and J is TRBJ1-5; D may be TRBD1 (5 bases). The germline CDR1 and CDR2 sequences are SGHVS and FNYEAQ. Trimming removed 5 bases at V and 7 bases at J, with 12 bases between. This CDR3 is 13 amino acids long. The CDR3 loop is CASSPEQGQPQHF. CDR3 in DNA: TGTGCCAGCAGCCCCGAGCAGGGACAGCCCCAGCATTTT.

This clone was detected only a few times. V usage is TRBV5-4 and J usage is TRBJ1-1, with a possible D match to TRBD1 (6 bases). V was shortened by 0 bases and J by 11 bases, with 14 bases between the two germline ends. The germline gives CDR1 SGHNT, CDR2 YYREEE (reference sequence). This CDR3 is built from 13 residues. CDR3 protein: CASSLAINREAFF. Here the CDR3 DNA reads TGTGCCAGCAGCTTGGCGATTAACAGGGAGGCTTTCTTT.

The J gene is TRBJ1-2, the V gene TRBV18; 7 bases are a match to TRBD1. CDR3 length: 17 residues. CDR1 KGHSH and CDR2 LQKENI come from the germline V gene. J lost 2 bases, V lost 4 bases, and 13 bases had no gene match. The CDR3: CASSLRLPEGANYGYTF. DNA of the CDR3: TGTGCCAGCTCACTCCGCCTCCCGGAGGGGGCGAACTATGGCTACACCTTC.

The gene calls are TRBV6-5 and TRBJ1-5; 10 bases line up with TRBD1. The CDR3 loop spans 15 amino acids. The ends lost 5 bases at V and 4 bases at J; junction bases unmatched: 5. Germline loops: CDR1 MNHEY, CDR2 SVGAGI. In DNA, the CDR3 is TGTGCCAGCAGTACTGACAGGGGGCAGAATCAGCCCCAGCATTTT. Translated, it gives CASSTDRGQNQPQHF.

This chain links TRBV11-2 with TRBJ1-1; TRBD1 might be the D (6 bases). CDR3 size: 13 residues. Germline CDR1 reads SGHAT; CDR2 reads FQNNGV. Trimming pared 5 bases from V and 5 bases from J, leaving 12 bases between. This CDR3 is CASSPQGWTEAFF. CDR3 bases: TGTGCCAGCAGCCCTCAGGGGTGGACTGAAGCTTTCTTT.

Only a few counts were recorded for this clone. J is TRBJ2-3 and V is TRBV2; D gene ambiguous. The CDR3 has 13 amino acids. V lost 4 bases, J lost 4 bases, and 9 bases lay in between. Germline V gene sequence: CDR1 SNHLY, CDR2 FYNNEI. The CDR3 region has the DNA TGTGCCAGCAGTGCTTGGGCCTCAGATACGCAGTATTTT. Its protein product is CASSAWASDTQYF.